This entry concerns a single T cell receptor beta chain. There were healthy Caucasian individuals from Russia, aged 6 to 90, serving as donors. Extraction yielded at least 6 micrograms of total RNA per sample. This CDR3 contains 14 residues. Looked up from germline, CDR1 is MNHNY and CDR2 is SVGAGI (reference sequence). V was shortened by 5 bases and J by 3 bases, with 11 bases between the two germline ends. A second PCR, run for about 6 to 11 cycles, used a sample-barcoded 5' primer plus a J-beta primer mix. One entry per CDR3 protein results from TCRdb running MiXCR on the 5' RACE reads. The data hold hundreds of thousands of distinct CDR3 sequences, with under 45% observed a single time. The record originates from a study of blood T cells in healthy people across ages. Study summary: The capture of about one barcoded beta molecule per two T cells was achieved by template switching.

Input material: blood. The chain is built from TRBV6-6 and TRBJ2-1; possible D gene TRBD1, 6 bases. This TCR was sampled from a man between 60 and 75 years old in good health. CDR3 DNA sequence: TGTGCCAGCAGTACCAGGGGCAGCTACAATGAGCAGTTCTTC. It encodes CASSTRGSYNEQFF.